The 4 T cell receptor beta chains listed next were all sequenced from one sample in a study of cytomegalovirus exposure and HLA in healthy donors. TCRdb keeps only in-frame clones here, not all; method: immunoSEQ multiplex PCR. The data show 120,000 or so clones, 70% to 90% seen once. What was sequenced was PBMCs. The receptors derive from a woman aged 18-35 years in good health and CMV-seronegative.

The J gene is TRBJ1-1, the V gene TRBV7-8; TRBD1 aligns across 7 bases. The germline CDR1 and CDR2 sequences are SGHVS and FQNEAQ. V trimming: 3 bases; J trimming: 1 base; junction bases outside the gene matches: 8. This CDR3 spans 16 amino acids. As DNA, the CDR3 is TGTGCCAGCAGCTTTATTGAGGGGGCGGGGAACACTGAAGCTTTCTTT. Its protein product is CASSFIEGAGNTEAFF.

The J gene is TRBJ2-7, the V gene TRBV6-1; TRBD1 matches at 12 bases. Germline CDR1 is MNHNS and CDR2 is SASEGT. This CDR3 contains 15 residues. The trim removed 7 bases at V and 3 bases at J, leaving 7 bases unmatched. CDR3 sequence: CASNVGQGAIYEQYF. In nucleotides, the CDR3 is TGTGCCAGCAACGTGGGACAGGGGGCGATCTACGAGCAGTACTTC.

This chain connects TRBV6-5 to TRBJ1-1; 8 bases are shared with TRBD1. Germline V gene sequence: CDR1 MNHEY, CDR2 SVGAGI. This CDR3 has 15 residues. V gave up 6 bases and J gave up 10 bases; unmatched junction bases: 16. The CDR3 coding sequence is TGTGCCAGCAGCGGAGATCAGGGGGCGCGAGGAGTAGCTTTCTTT. Amino acids: CASSGDQGARGVAFF.

CDR3: CASSQTPSTSNSPLHF. In DNA, the CDR3 is TGCGCCAGCAGCCAAACTCCCTCGACAAGTAATTCACCCCTCCACTTT. The rearrangement joins TRBV4-1 to TRBJ1-6; D remains unclear. Germline CDR1 reads MGHRA; CDR2 reads YSYEKL. Trimming stripped 2 bases from V and 6 bases from J, with 14 bases between. This CDR3 has 16 amino acids.